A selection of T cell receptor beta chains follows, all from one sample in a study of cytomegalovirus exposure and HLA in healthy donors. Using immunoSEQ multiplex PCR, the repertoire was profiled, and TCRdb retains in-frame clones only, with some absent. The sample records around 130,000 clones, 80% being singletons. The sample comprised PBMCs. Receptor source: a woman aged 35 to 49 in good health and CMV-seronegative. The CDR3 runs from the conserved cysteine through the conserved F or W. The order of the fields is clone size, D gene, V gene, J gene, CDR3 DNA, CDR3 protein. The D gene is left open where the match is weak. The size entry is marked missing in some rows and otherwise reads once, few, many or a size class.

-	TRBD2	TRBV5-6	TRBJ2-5	TGTGCCAGCGCGAGACTAGCGGGGGCAGTAGAGACCCAGTACTTC	CASARLAGAVETQYF
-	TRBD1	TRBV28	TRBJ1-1	TGTGCCAGCAGCTCCGGGACAGGGACGATGAACACTGAAGCTTTCTTT	CASSSGTGTMNTEAFF
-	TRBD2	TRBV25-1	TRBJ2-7	TGTGCCAGCAGTTCACCGGGACTAGCGGGAGGGGGTGCCTACGAGCAGTACTTC	CASSSPGLAGGGAYEQYF
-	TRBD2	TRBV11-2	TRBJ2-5	TGTGCCAGCACCCAAAGGGAGGGGTTTGTAGAGACCCAGTACTTC	CASTQREGFVETQYF
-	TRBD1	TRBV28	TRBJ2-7	TGTGCCAGCAGCCCGCAGGGACAGGAGGTCTACGAGCAGTACTTC	CASSPQGQEVYEQYF
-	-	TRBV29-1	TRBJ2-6	TGCAGCGTTACTCCAGGGGTTGGGGCCAACGTCCTGACTTTC	CSVTPGVGANVLTF
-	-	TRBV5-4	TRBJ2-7	TGTGCCAGCAGCTTTAGTAGCGGAGCCTACGAGCAGTACTTC	CASSFSSGAYEQYF
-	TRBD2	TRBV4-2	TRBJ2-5	TGTGCCAGCAGCCAGAACCCTACTAGCGAAGAGACCCAGTACTTC	CASSQNPTSEETQYF
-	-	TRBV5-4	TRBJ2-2	TGTGCCAGCACCTTCTTTACAGGAGTTGGGGCCGGGGAGCTGTTTTTT	CASTFFTGVGAGELFF
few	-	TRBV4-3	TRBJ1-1	TGCGCCAGCAGCCAAGAATGGACAGAGAGGAACACTGAAGCTTTCTTT	CASSQEWTERNTEAFF
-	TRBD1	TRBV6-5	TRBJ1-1	TGTGCCAGCAGTTACGGGACAGGGACCGTGTCTTTCTTT	CASSYGTGTVSFF
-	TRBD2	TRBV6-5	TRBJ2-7	TGTGCCAGCAGCCGACTAGCGGGAGGGTACGAGCAGTACTTC	CASSRLAGGYEQYF
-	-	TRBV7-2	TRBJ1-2	TGTGCCAGCAGCTTAAGGTTAGACAGGCAAGTCTATGGCTACACCTTC	CASSLRLDRQVYGYTF
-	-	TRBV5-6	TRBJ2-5	TGTGCCAGCAGCCCCCTGACAAAGACGGAGACCCAGTACTTC	CASSPLTKTETQYF
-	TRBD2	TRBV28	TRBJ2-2	TGTGCCAGCAGTCAAAGCGGGAGGGAAACCGGGGAGCTGTTTTTT	CASSQSGRETGELFF
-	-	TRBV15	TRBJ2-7	TGTGCCACCAGCAGAGACCGGGACTACGAGCAGTACTTC	CATSRDRDYEQYF
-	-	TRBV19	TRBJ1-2	TGTGCCAGTAGGCGTGCTGGGGGCGATCGGTATGGCTACACCTTC	CASRRAGGDRYGYTF
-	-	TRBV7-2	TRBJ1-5	TGTGCCAGCAGCTTGATACAGGGGCCCCAGCATTTT	CASSLIQGPQHF
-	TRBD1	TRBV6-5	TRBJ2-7	TGTGCCACACGACAGGGGGCAACCTACGAGCAGTACTTC	CATRQGATYEQYF
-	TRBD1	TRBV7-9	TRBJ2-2	TGTGCCAGCAGCCCACTACCGGGACAGTTTACCGGGGAGCTGTTTTTT	CASSPLPGQFTGELFF
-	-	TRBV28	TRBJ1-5	TGTGCCAGCAGGGATCCGACAGGCGGACAGCCCCAGCATTTT	CASRDPTGGQPQHF
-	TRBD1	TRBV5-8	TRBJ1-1	TGTGCCAGCAGCTCCAGGACAGGGCCCAACACTGAAGCTTTCTTT	CASSSRTGPNTEAFF
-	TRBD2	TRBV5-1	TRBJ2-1	TGCGCCAGCAGCTTGGGGGGACTAGCGGTTTACAATGAGCAGTTCTTC	CASSLGGLAVYNEQFF
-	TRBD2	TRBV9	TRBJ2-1	TGTGCCAGCAGCGTAGTTAGCGGGAGTCGGAATGAGCAGTTCTTC	CASSVVSGSRNEQFF